The rows below give T cell receptor beta chains drawn from one sample of a study of shared clonotypes between healthy human individuals. Clones were read by immunoSEQ multiplex PCR, and TCRdb kept only the in-frame ones, dropping some. This table holds a few hundred thousand clones, roughly 85% found once. Sequences were obtained from PBMCs. The source is a woman in her thirties or forties in good health. Some clones in this sample may be carry-over from other donors' samples. Both conserved end residues are part of each CDR3. The D gene is left open where the match is weak. Rows may omit the clone size; those that give it use once, few, many or a size class.

d_gene: NA
j_gene: TRBJ1-1
v_gene: TRBV5-1
abundance: few
CDR3nt: TGCGCCAGCAGCTTGGTGGGCACGGTTGAAGCTTTCTTT
CDR3aa: CASSLVGTVEAFF

d_gene: NA
j_gene: TRBJ2-5
v_gene: TRBV7-2
abundance: NA
CDR3nt: TGTGCCAGCAGGGCAGAAGAGACCCAGTACTTC
CDR3aa: CASRAEETQYF

d_gene: NA
j_gene: TRBJ2-7
v_gene: TRBV7-2
abundance: NA
CDR3nt: TGTGCCAGCAGCTTAACTTGGCGGGAAACCTACGAGCAGTACTTC
CDR3aa: CASSLTWRETYEQYF

d_gene: NA
j_gene: TRBJ1-1
v_gene: TRBV11-1
abundance: few
CDR3nt: TGTGCCAGCACCTTTAAGAGAGGCACTGAAGCTTTCTTT
CDR3aa: CASTFKRGTEAFF

d_gene: NA
j_gene: TRBJ2-1
v_gene: TRBV6-5
abundance: NA
CDR3nt: TGTGCCAGCAGTTACGCCGGGGGAGGCGAAAATGAGCAGTTCTTC
CDR3aa: CASSYAGGGENEQFF

d_gene: TRBD1
j_gene: TRBJ2-7
v_gene: TRBV7-9
abundance: NA
CDR3nt: TGTGCCAACAGCTACGGGACAGGGGCCTTCGAGCAGTACTTC
CDR3aa: CANSYGTGAFEQYF

d_gene: TRBD1
j_gene: TRBJ1-2
v_gene: TRBV2
abundance: NA
CDR3nt: TGTGCCAGCAGTTACACGGGACAGGGCATAGCTGGCTACACCTTC
CDR3aa: CASSYTGQGIAGYTF

d_gene: NA
j_gene: TRBJ1-4
v_gene: TRBV6-9
abundance: NA
CDR3nt: TGTGCCAGCACTATGGGGTGTGGGACTAATGAAAAACTGTTTTTT
CDR3aa: CASTMGCGTNEKLFF

d_gene: TRBD1
j_gene: TRBJ2-7
v_gene: TRBV29-1
abundance: few
CDR3nt: TGCAGCTTAGCGGGACAGGGGAACGAGCAGTACTTC
CDR3aa: CSLAGQGNEQYF

d_gene: NA
j_gene: TRBJ2-7
v_gene: TRBV7-9
abundance: NA
CDR3nt: TGTGCCAGCAGCTTCCACGGACGGACCTACGAGCAGTACTTC
CDR3aa: CASSFHGRTYEQYF

d_gene: NA
j_gene: TRBJ2-7
v_gene: TRBV9
abundance: NA
CDR3nt: TGTGCCAGCAGCGTAGTCCAGGGGAGCGACGAGCAGTACTTC
CDR3aa: CASSVVQGSDEQYF

d_gene: NA
j_gene: TRBJ2-1
v_gene: TRBV6-4
abundance: few
CDR3nt: TGTGCCAGCAGTGATTTTGGGCCAAAACAGGGGAGGGGATACAATGAGCAGTTCTTC
CDR3aa: CASSDFGPKQGRGYNEQFF

d_gene: TRBD1
j_gene: TRBJ1-5
v_gene: TRBV28
abundance: NA
CDR3nt: TGTGCCAGCACCTACCCAGGGGGCTTTCAGCCCCAGCATTTT
CDR3aa: CASTYPGGFQPQHF

d_gene: NA
j_gene: TRBJ1-5
v_gene: TRBV19
abundance: once
CDR3nt: TGTGCCAGTATGCCAGGGGTTTTGTTGTCGGCTCAGCCCCAGCATTTT
CDR3aa: CASMPGVLLSAQPQHF

d_gene: NA
j_gene: TRBJ1-1
v_gene: TRBV15
abundance: NA
CDR3nt: TGTGCCACCAGCAGAGATGATTTAAACACTGAAGCTTTCTTT
CDR3aa: CATSRDDLNTEAFF

d_gene: TRBD2
j_gene: TRBJ2-1
v_gene: TRBV29-1
abundance: NA
CDR3nt: TGCAGCGTTGAAGACGCCTTCCTAGCGGGAGAGGCCTACAATGAGCAGTTCTTC
CDR3aa: CSVEDAFLAGEAYNEQFF

d_gene: NA
j_gene: TRBJ2-2
v_gene: TRBV19
abundance: NA
CDR3nt: TGTGCCAGTAGTATTTTAGGGGGCGGGGAGCTGTTTTTT
CDR3aa: CASSILGGGELFF

d_gene: NA
j_gene: TRBJ2-7
v_gene: TRBV6-1
abundance: NA
CDR3nt: TGTGCCAGCAGTGAAGGGCAGTACTACGAGCAGTACTTC
CDR3aa: CASSEGQYYEQYF

d_gene: NA
j_gene: TRBJ2-2
v_gene: TRBV6-1
abundance: NA
CDR3nt: TGTGCCAGCAACCTAAGGAAGAGTAACACCGGGGAGCTGTTTTTT
CDR3aa: CASNLRKSNTGELFF

d_gene: TRBD2
j_gene: TRBJ2-5
v_gene: TRBV10-1
abundance: NA
CDR3nt: TGCGCCAGCAGTGGTGGGGAGGGAGAGACCCAGTACTTC
CDR3aa: CASSGGEGETQYF

d_gene: TRBD2
j_gene: TRBJ2-2
v_gene: TRBV4-1
abundance: NA
CDR3nt: TGCGCCAGCAGCCGCGGGACTAGCGGGAGTGGCACCGGGGAGCTGTTTTTT
CDR3aa: CASSRGTSGSGTGELFF

d_gene: NA
j_gene: TRBJ2-1
v_gene: TRBV10-1
abundance: NA
CDR3nt: TGCGCCAGCAGTGAGTCGTGGAGTAGGGGGAATGAGCAGTTCTTC
CDR3aa: CASSESWSRGNEQFF

d_gene: TRBD2
j_gene: TRBJ2-7
v_gene: TRBV6-4
abundance: NA
CDR3nt: TGTGCCAGCAGTGACTCCCCTAGCGGGAGCACCGAGCAGTACTTC
CDR3aa: CASSDSPSGSTEQYF

d_gene: NA
j_gene: TRBJ2-3
v_gene: TRBV19
abundance: NA
CDR3nt: TGTGCCAGTAGTGAACAGGGAGGCACAGATACGCAGTATTTT
CDR3aa: CASSEQGGTDTQYF

d_gene: TRBD2
j_gene: TRBJ2-7
v_gene: TRBV30
abundance: NA
CDR3nt: TGTGCCTGGAGCCCTACTAGCGGGAGCTACGAGCAGTACTTC
CDR3aa: CAWSPTSGSYEQYF

d_gene: NA
j_gene: TRBJ2-1
v_gene: TRBV12-5
abundance: few
CDR3nt: TGTGCTAGTGGTTTGAACGTGAGGGGATTCTACAATGAGCAGTTCTTC
CDR3aa: CASGLNVRGFYNEQFF

d_gene: NA
j_gene: TRBJ2-5
v_gene: TRBV7-3
abundance: NA
CDR3nt: TGTGCCAGCAGCTTAAGGGAAGGGGAGACCCAGTACTTC
CDR3aa: CASSLREGETQYF

d_gene: NA
j_gene: TRBJ2-1
v_gene: TRBV30
abundance: NA
CDR3nt: TGTGCCTGGATCTCAGGGAGCTCCTACAATGAGCAGTTCTTC
CDR3aa: CAWISGSSYNEQFF

d_gene: NA
j_gene: TRBJ2-1
v_gene: TRBV5-1
abundance: NA
CDR3nt: TGCGCCAGCAATCCTCTTGCGGGGGCTACCTACAATGAGCAGTTCTTC
CDR3aa: CASNPLAGATYNEQFF